These 20 T cell receptor beta chains came from one sample sequenced in a study of blood T cell repertoires in COVID-19. Sequencing used immunoSEQ multiplex PCR; TCRdb keeps in-frame clones, though not all of them. The table records more than 300,000 clones, more than 85% of them present only once. Sequencing was performed on PBMCs or T cells enriched from blood (not recorded which). The receptors originated from a woman in her twenties or thirties who had recovered from COVID-19.

The DNA for the CDR3 is TGTGCCAGTAGTATTTCGGGAAAACTGAGCTCTGGGGCCAACGTCCTGACTTTC. Translating it yields CASSISGKLSSGANVLTF. The V call is TRBV19, the J call TRBJ2-6; possible D gene TRBD2, 5 bases. The CDR3 totals 18 residues. Trimming shortened V by 3 bases and J by 0 bases, and 15 bases separated the two germline ends. CDR1 is LNHDA, CDR2 SQIVND, per germline (reference sequence).

The chain has TRBV5-1 and TRBJ2-1, with D perhaps matching TRBD2 (6 bases). Per germline, CDR1 SGHRS and CDR2 YFSETQ. The CDR3 spans 16 residues. Trimming left V 4 bases short and J 3 bases short, with 17 bases between. CDR3 amino acids: CASSPEGGRIYNEQFF. The CDR3 DNA follows: TGCGCCAGCAGCCCCGAAGGAGGGAGGATCTACAATGAGCAGTTCTTC.

This chain connects TRBV5-1 to TRBJ1-4; no clear D. This CDR3 is 14 amino acids long. The ends were cut back, 3 bases at V and 0 bases at J, with 6 bases in the middle. The germline gives CDR1 SGHRS, CDR2 YFSETQ. Here the CDR3 DNA reads TGCGCCAGCAGCTCTACTACAACTAATGAAAAACTGTTTTTT. Amino acid sequence: CASSSTTTNEKLFF. Full variable domain (remainder filled in from reference TRBV5-1 and TRBJ1-4): KAGVTQTPRYLIKTRGQQVTLSCSPISGHRSVSWYQQTPGQGLQFLFEYFSETQRNKGNFPGRFSGRQFSNSRSEMNVSTLELGDSALYLCASSSTTTNEKLFFGSGTQLSVL.

The chain links TRBV13 to TRBJ1-1, with D hard to call. The CDR3 totals 11 residues. Trimming took 5 bases from V and 4 from J, leaving 5 bases between them. CDR1 and CDR2 from the germline V gene are PRHDT and FYEKMQ (reference sequence). CDR3 nucleotide sequence: TGTGCCAGCAGCCACAGCACTGAAGCTTTCTTT. Its translation: CASSHSTEAFF.

The chain employs TRBV7-2 and TRBJ2-7; D remains unclear. Germline V gene data show CDR1 as SGHTA and CDR2 as FQGNSA. V was pared by 0 bases and J by 4 bases, with 10 bases between. The CDR3 totals 14 residues. CDR3 nucleotides: TGTGCCAGCAGCTTAGCACTTCAGGCGTACGAGCAGTACTTC. This translates into CASSLALQAYEQYF.

The rearrangement uses TRBV18 and TRBJ2-3, with 7 bases fitting TRBD1. This CDR3 has 18 residues. Trimming at V came to 6 bases and at J to 1 base, leaving 16 bases not matched to a gene. Germline V lookup: CDR1 KGHSH, CDR2 LQKENI. The chain's CDR3 is CASSRQQGGASGTDTQYF. CDR3 nucleotide sequence: TGTGCCAGCTCGCGCCAACAAGGGGGCGCGTCGGGCACAGATACGCAGTATTTT.

The chain combines TRBV5-8 with TRBJ1-4; no clear D. Germline V gives CDR1 SGHTS, CDR2 YDEGEE. This CDR3 comprises 15 residues. V lost 4 bases, J lost 0 bases, and 10 bases lay in between. The CDR3 bases are TGTGCCAGCAGCCCTGGTGCGACAACTAATGAAAAACTGTTTTTT. As protein: CASSPGATTNEKLFF.

V gene TRBV4-3 combines with J gene TRBJ1-2; D is possibly TRBD1 (5 bases). This CDR3 is 16 amino acids long. V was clipped by 4 bases and J by 0 bases, with 15 bases between them. Germline CDR1 reads LGHNA; CDR2 reads YSLEER. For the CDR3, the DNA is TGCGCCAGCAGCCTTAGTGACGGGACTGCTAACTATGGCTACACCTTC. As protein: CASSLSDGTANYGYTF.

The gene calls are TRBV5-6 and TRBJ1-5; the D is unclear. The CDR3 consists of 14 residues. CDR1 is SGHDT and CDR2 is YYEEEE in the germline V gene. Trimming took off 2 bases at V and 2 bases at J, with 8 bases between the two ends. CDR3 nucleotide sequence: TGTGCCAGCAGCTTTTGGAGTGGCAATCAGCCCCAGCATTTT. Protein product: CASSFWSGNQPQHF.

This clone was recorded once. The chain uses TRBV19 and TRBJ2-2, with D possibly being TRBD1 (5 bases). The germline V gene has CDR1 LNHDA and CDR2 SQIVND (reference sequence). V lost 4 bases and J 1 base, leaving 7 bases between the germline ends. CDR3 length: 14 residues. DNA for the CDR3: TGTGCCAGTAGTACTGGACAGAACACCGGGGAGCTGTTTTTT. Protein product: CASSTGQNTGELFF.

This clone is a singleton in its sample. In DNA form, the CDR3 reads TGCGCCAGCAGTGTGGTGGCGGGAGATCACGGGGAGCTGTTTTTT. Translating it yields CASSVVAGDHGELFF. The V gene is TRBV10-1, the J gene TRBJ2-2; 7 bases match TRBD2. CDR1 is WNHNN and CDR2 is SYGVQD in the germline V gene (reference sequence). J gave up 7 bases and V 4 bases, and 9 bases lay outside the gene matches. The CDR3 extends over 15 amino acids.

V is TRBV6-2 or TRBV6-3 and J is TRBJ1-1, with D perhaps TRBD1 (5 bases). Germline CDR1 MNHEY, CDR2 SVGEGT. V was cut by 4 bases and J by 3 bases, with 12 bases left in between. The CDR3 extends over 14 amino acids. CDR3 bases: TGTGCCAGCAGTTCCGCAGGGTGGCACACTGAAGCTTTCTTT. Protein: CASSSAGWHTEAFF.

In DNA form, the CDR3 reads TGTGCCAGCAGCCCGTCAGGCCTCTACGAGCAGTACTTC. Protein: CASSPSGLYEQYF. The chain uses TRBV7-4 and TRBJ2-7; D unresolved. The CDR3 sequence is 13 residues long. V was trimmed by 5 bases and J by 3 bases, leaving 11 bases between them. CDR1 and CDR2 (germline): SGHVT, SQSDAQ.

The J gene is TRBJ2-1, the V gene TRBV28; D perhaps matches TRBD2 (5 bases). There are 15 residues in the CDR3. The germline V and J ends were trimmed by 2 bases and 3 bases, with 11 bases remaining between them. Germline CDR1 MDHEN, CDR2 SYDVKM. The CDR3 DNA reads as TGTGCCAGCAGTTTACTCGAGGGCTTCTACAATGAGCAGTTCTTC. Its translation is CASSLLEGFYNEQFF.

The chain links TRBV19 to TRBJ1-2; 9 nucleotides match TRBD1. The germline V gene encodes CDR1 LNHDA and CDR2 SQIVND (reference sequence). Trimming removed 4 bases from V and 2 bases from J; junction bases left unmatched: 11. The CDR3 consists of 17 residues. Written as DNA, the CDR3 is TGTGCCAGTAGTACGCTCCCGGGACAGGGATCGAACTATGGCTACACCTTC. Its translation is CASSTLPGQGSNYGYTF.

The V gene is TRBV7-6, the J gene TRBJ2-2; the D is unclear. The germline V gene has CDR1 SGHVS and CDR2 FNYEAQ. This CDR3 comprises 13 residues. The V and J ends lost 6 bases and 4 bases respectively, with 9 bases between them. Here the CDR3 DNA reads TGTGCCAGCAGTTTCGCGTCCACCGGGGAGCTGTTTTTT. Its translation: CASSFASTGELFF. Supplemented by reference TRBV7-6 and TRBJ2-2, the full variable domain reads GAGVSQSPRYKVTKRGQDVALRCDPISGHVSLYWYRQALGQGPEFLTYFNYEAQQDKSGLPNDRFSAERPEGSISTLTIQRTEQRDSAMYRCASSFASTGELFFGEGSRLTVL.

The chain links TRBV24-1 to TRBJ2-7; D unclear. V was cut by 4 bases and J by 4 bases, with 16 bases left in between. Germline CDR1 reads KGHDR; CDR2 reads SFDVKD. The CDR3 sequence is 15 residues long. The CDR3 nucleotides are TGTGCCACCAGTGAAGCCAGGATTCACGATTACGAGCAGTACTTC. The encoded protein is CATSEARIHDYEQYF.

Comment on this clone: Other DNA sequences in this specimen translate into the identical CDR3. This chain uses TRBV7-2 with TRBJ2-1, with D perhaps matching TRBD1 (5 bases). The CDR3 consists of 13 residues. Deletions cut 2 bases from V and 6 bases from J, with 8 bases between. Germline assignment: CDR1 SGHTA and CDR2 FQGNSA. CDR3 coding DNA: TGTGCCAGCAGCTTACGACAGATCAATGAGCAGTTCTTC. As protein: CASSLRQINEQFF.

J is TRBJ1-3 and V is TRBV9; no definite D call. The CDR3 consists of 14 residues. Germline values: CDR1 SGDLS, CDR2 YYNGEE. V was shortened by 0 bases and J by 2 bases, with 6 bases between the two germline ends. CDR3 sequence reads: CASSVDSPGNTIYF. The CDR3 coding sequence is TGTGCCAGCAGCGTAGACTCACCTGGAAACACCATATATTTT.

The CDR3 region is CASSLGGSATGELFF. In nucleotides, the CDR3 is TGTGCCAGCAGTCTCGGGGGGTCGGCCACCGGGGAGCTGTTTTTT. This chain uses TRBV28 with TRBJ2-2, with 7 bases that match TRBD2. From germline, CDR1 is MDHEN and CDR2 SYDVKM. The V gene end was trimmed by 5 bases and the J gene end by 4 bases; junction bases not matched to a gene: 7. This CDR3 spans 15 amino acids.